This TCR beta chain was retrieved from a study of T cells in Graves' hyperthyroidism and ophthalmopathy. General observations from the study: Blood samples included most of the expanded thyroid clonotypes exceeding 0.001. Ophthalmopathy was told apart from stable hyperthyroidism by a 13 V-J model.

The PBMCs studied were ones that came from around 10 ml fresh peripheral blood. V trimming: 5 bases; J trimming: 5 bases; junction bases outside the gene matches: 4. The CDR3 covers 13 residues. Germline values: CDR1 MNHEY, CDR2 SVGEGT. RNA transcripts served as the template for amplifying TCR beta CDR3 regions. First-round RT-PCR with HTBI primers amplified the TCR CDR3 region. Each CDR3 protein gets one entry after TCRdb re-called the multiplex PCR reads with MiXCR. The sample consists of about 560,000 distinct CDR3 sequences, over 15% of them appearing once. This clonotype turned up a few times. What it binds is not known.

The genes are TRBV6-2 or TRBV6-3 and TRBJ1-2; TRBD1 matches 8 bases. The origin of this receptor is a woman between 18 and 29 years old with Graves' hyperthyroidism. Sample: blood. The CDR3 nucleotides read TGTGCCAGCAGTGACGGACAGGGATATGGCTACACCTTC. Amino acid sequence: CASSDGQGYGYTF.